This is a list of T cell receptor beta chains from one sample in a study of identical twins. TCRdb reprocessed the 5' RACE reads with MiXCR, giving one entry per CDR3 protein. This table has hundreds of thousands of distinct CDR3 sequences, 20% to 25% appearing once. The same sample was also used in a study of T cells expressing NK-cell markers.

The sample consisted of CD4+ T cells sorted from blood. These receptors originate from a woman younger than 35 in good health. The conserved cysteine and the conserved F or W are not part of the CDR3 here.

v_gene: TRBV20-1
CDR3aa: SASWGQYPHEQF

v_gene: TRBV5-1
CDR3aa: ASSSGGTVNTGELF

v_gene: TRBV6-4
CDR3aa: ASSDWGVQY

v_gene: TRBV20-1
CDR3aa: SAGTSGSPNEQF

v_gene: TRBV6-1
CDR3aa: ASSVYSEVEQF

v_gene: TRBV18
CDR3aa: ASSPGPGGTTEAF

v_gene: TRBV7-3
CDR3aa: ASSETSGGQETQY

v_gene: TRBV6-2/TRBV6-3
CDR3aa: ASTLGTSVYNEQF

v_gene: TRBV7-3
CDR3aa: ASSSGQRTDTQY

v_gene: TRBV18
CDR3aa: ASSEGLGYEQY

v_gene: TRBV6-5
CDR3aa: ASSYSYLAGGGELF

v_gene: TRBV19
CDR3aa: ASRPVGLYNEQF

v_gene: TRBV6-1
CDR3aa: ASVSSGRNTGELF

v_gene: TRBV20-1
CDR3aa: SARDNSGNTIY

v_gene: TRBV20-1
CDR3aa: SARAPGGEQY

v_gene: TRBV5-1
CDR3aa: ASSLGAGHQETQY

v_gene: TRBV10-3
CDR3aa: AIRGQAGEPQH

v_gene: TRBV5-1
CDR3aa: ASSWGQGGWETQY

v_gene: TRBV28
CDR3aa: ASSLAGNGYT

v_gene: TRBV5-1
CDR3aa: ASSHDRSDTEAF

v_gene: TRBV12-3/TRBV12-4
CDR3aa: ASSPGTSGRAGELF

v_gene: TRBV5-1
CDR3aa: ASSGDGSQETQY

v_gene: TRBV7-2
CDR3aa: ASSPGGKLF

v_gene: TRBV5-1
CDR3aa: ASSQGSTYEQY

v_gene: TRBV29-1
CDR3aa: SVRTASSGNTIY

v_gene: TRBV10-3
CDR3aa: AISRELQETQY

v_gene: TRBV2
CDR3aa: ACRFLAILADPDTQY

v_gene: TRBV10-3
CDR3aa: AISESSMRVYGYT

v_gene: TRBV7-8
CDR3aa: ASSYRRTGTSEQY

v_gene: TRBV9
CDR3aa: ASSPRPGLAIGSVQF

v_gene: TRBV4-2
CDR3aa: ASSQDRLNQGDEQY

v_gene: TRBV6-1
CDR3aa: ASRARGVGELF

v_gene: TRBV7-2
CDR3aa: ASSLPGQSTDTQY

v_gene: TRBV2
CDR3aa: ASSPSRVGETQY

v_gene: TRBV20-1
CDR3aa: SARDFAINSYNEQF

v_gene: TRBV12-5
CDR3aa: ASQRGFDGELF

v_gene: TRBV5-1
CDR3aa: ASGGTTWGEQF

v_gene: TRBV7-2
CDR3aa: ASSSTSRTDTQY

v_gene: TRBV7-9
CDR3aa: ASSLSQRVETQY

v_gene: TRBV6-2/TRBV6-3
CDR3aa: ASTNRQGEETQY

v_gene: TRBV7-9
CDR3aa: ASSLDGRVYQAQH

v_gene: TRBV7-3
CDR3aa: ASSFQPPGSGGQETQY

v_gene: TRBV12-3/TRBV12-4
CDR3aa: ASSRSMPNYGYT

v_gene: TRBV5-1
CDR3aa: ASSLEGREGVY

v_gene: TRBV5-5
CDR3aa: ASTWGGTTGELF